This TCR beta chain was retrieved from a study of blood T cell repertoires in COVID-19. The wider study: Sources were T cells, B-cell-depleted T cells, or PBMCs; the material itself was cDNA or gDNA.

The assay was immunoSEQ multiplex PCR, and TCRdb's table has in-frame clones only and misses some. The sample has 200,000 to 300,000 clones, 86% seen once. This clone came up once. The specimen sequenced was peripheral blood. This clonotype was obtained from a man in his sixties with acute or convalescent COVID-19.

This CDR3 is CASSLTGGKETQYF. The CDR3 nucleotides read TGCGCCAGCAGCTTAACCGGGGGAAAAGAGACCCAGTACTTC. V usage is TRBV5-1 and J usage is TRBJ2-5, with D perhaps TRBD2 (6 bases). Trimming stripped 2 bases from V and 3 bases from J, with 11 bases between. The CDR3 is made up of 14 amino acids. In germline, CDR1 is SGHRS, CDR2 YFSETQ.